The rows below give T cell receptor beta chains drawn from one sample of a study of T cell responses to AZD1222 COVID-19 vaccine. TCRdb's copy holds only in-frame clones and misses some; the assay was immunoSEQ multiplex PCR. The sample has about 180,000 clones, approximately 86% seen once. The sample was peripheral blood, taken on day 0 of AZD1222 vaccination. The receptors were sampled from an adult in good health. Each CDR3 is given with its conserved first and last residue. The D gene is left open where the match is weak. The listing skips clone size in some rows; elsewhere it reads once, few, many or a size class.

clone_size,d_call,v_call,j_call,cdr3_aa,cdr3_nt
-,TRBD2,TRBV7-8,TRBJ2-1,CASSSGSGLGYNEQFF,TGTGCCAGCAGCTCCGGGTCAGGACTAGGTTACAATGAGCAGTTCTTC
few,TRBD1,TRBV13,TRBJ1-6,CASSPTGGQGWNSPLHF,TGTGCCAGCAGCCCCACGGGAGGACAGGGTTGGAATTCACCCCTCCACTTT
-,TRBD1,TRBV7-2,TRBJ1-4,CASSIQGTATNEKLFF,TGTGCCAGCAGTATACAGGGGACTGCAACTAATGAAAAACTGTTTTTT
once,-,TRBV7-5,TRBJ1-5,CARSLGGEQANQPQHF,TGTGCCAGAAGCTTAGGCGGGGAGCAGGCCAATCAGCCCCAGCATTTT
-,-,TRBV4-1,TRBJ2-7,CASSQTGAGASLEQYF,TGCGCCAGCAGCCAGACTGGTGCGGGGGCCTCCCTCGAGCAGTACTTC
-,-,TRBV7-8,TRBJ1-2,CASSLRTHGYTF,TGTGCCAGCAGCCTACGGACCCATGGCTACACCTTC
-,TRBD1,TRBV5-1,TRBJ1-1,CASSRQGATEAFF,TGCGCCAGCAGTCGACAGGGGGCTACTGAAGCTTTCTTT
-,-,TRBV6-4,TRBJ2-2,CASKRSTGELFF,TGTGCCAGCAAACGTTCCACCGGGGAGCTGTTTTTT
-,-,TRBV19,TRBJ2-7,CASSFSTGYEQYF,TGTGCCAGTAGTTTCTCTACAGGGTACGAGCAGTACTTC
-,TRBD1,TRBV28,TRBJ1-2,CASRPIMGTGGGYTF,TGTGCCAGCAGGCCTATTATGGGGACAGGGGGTGGCTACACCTTC
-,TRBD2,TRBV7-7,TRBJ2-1,CASSLGTSGGLGNEQFF,TGTGCTAGCAGCTTGGGAACTAGCGGGGGCCTGGGCAATGAGCAGTTCTTC
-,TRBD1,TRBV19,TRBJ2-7,CASSAPDRGLGYEQYF,TGTGCCAGTAGTGCCCCGGACAGGGGGCTAGGCTACGAGCAGTACTTC
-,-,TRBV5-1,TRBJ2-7,CASSTTARPDYEQYF,TGCGCCAGCAGCACCACCGCAAGGCCAGACTACGAGCAGTACTTC
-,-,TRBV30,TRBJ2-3,CAWRRGATDTQYF,TGTGCCTGGAGAAGGGGTGCCACAGATACGCAGTATTTT
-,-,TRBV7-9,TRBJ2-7,CASSEAGYEQYF,TGTGCCAGCAGCGAGGCCGGTTACGAGCAGTACTTC
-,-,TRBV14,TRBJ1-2,CASSPTGPPGSDGYTF,TGTGCCAGCAGCCCAACCGGGCCCCCGGGTTCGGATGGCTACACCTTC
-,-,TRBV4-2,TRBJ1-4,CASSQDLKTNEKLFF,TGTGCCAGCAGCCAAGATTTAAAAACTAATGAAAAACTGTTTTTT
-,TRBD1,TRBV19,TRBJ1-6,CASSPRGGRSPLHF,TGTGCCAGTAGCCCTCGAGGGGGCAGGTCACCCCTCCACTTT
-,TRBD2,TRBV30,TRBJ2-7,CAWRTGLGLDYEQYF,TGTGCCTGGAGAACGGGACTAGGGTTAGACTACGAGCAGTACTTC
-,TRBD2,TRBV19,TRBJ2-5,CASSIVTRLATEETQYF,TGTGCCAGTAGTATAGTAACGAGACTAGCGACTGAAGAGACCCAGTACTTC
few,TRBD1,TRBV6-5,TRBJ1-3,CASSQQGTYTIYF,TGTGCCAGCAGCCAACAGGGGACATACACCATATATTTT
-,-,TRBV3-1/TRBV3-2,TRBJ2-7,CASRSRAYEQYF,TGTGCCAGCAGGTCCAGAGCCTACGAGCAGTACTTC
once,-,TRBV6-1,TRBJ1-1,CASSENGGYTEAFF,TGTGCCAGCAGTGAAAATGGAGGGTACACTGAAGCTTTCTTT
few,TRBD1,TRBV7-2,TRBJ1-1,CASSARQGVNTEAFF,TGTGCCAGCAGCGCAAGACAGGGAGTGAACACTGAAGCTTTCTTT
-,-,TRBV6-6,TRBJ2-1,CASNKGLSVYNEQFF,TGTGCCAGCAACAAGGGACTTTCTGTCTACAATGAGCAGTTCTTC
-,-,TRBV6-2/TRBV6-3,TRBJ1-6,CASSYPGRINSPLHF,TGTGCCAGCAGTTACCCAGGACGGATTAATTCACCCCTCCACTTT
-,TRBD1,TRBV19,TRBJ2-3,CASSILRDSPSTDTQYF,TGTGCCAGTAGTATACTCCGGGACAGCCCTAGCACAGATACGCAGTATTTT
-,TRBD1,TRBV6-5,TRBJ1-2,CASRTRQGPYGYTF,TGTGCCAGCAGGACCCGACAGGGACCCTATGGCTACACCTTC
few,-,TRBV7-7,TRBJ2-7,CASSRTPSYEQYF,TGTGCTAGCAGCCGGACTCCCTCCTACGAGCAGTACTTC
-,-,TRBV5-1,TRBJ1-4,CASSSGQAHEKLFF,TGCGCCAGCAGCTCGGGGCAGGCTCATGAAAAACTGTTTTTT
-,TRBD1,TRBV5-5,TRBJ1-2,CASDTGTGYYGYTF,TGTGCCAGCGACACCGGGACAGGATACTATGGCTACACCTTC
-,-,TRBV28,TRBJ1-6,CASSRVFGSPLHF,TGTGCCAGCAGTCGGGTTTTCGGTTCACCCCTCCACTTT
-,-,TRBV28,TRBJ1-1,CASSYRNTEAFF,TGTGCCAGCAGTTACAGGAACACTGAAGCTTTCTTT
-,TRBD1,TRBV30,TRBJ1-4,CAWSSIQGVGTNEKLFF,TGTGCCTGGAGTTCCATACAGGGGGTCGGTACTAATGAAAAACTGTTTTTT
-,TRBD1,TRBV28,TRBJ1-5,CASQTGSNQPQHF,TGTGCCAGCCAGACAGGGAGCAATCAGCCCCAGCATTTT
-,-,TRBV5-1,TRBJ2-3,CASSLGGHLTDTQYF,TGCGCCAGCAGCTTGGGGGGACATCTCACAGATACGCAGTATTTT
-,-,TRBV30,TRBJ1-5,CAWSRGGSNQPQHF,TGTGCCTGGAGCCGCGGGGGGAGCAATCAGCCCCAGCATTTT